This T cell receptor (beta chain) was retrieved from a study of sequential checkpoint blockade in melanoma. The protocol was immunoSEQ multiplex PCR, while the TCRdb copy is restricted to in-frame clones and leaves out a portion. Of a few thousand clones listed, about two fifths are singletons. As to treatment: randomized to nivolumab then ipilimumab (arm A) or the reverse (arm B). DNA-damaging chemotherapy had not been given to any patient beforehand. This sequence originates from a human donor with melanoma. This specimen consisted of tumor tissue (inferred from file names), obtained from a patient given nivolumab and ipilimumab in sequence.

CDR3 sequence (DNA): TGTGCCAGCAGCTTACTTGCGGGGGCCTACGAGCAGTACTTC. Amino acids: CASSLLAGAYEQYF. This chain uses TRBV7-7 with TRBJ2-7; 7 bases are a match to TRBD2. The CDR3 runs to 14 residues. Trimming at V came to 2 bases and at J to 2 bases, leaving 3 bases not matched to a gene. Germline lookup yields CDR1 SSHAT and CDR2 FNYEAQ (reference sequence).